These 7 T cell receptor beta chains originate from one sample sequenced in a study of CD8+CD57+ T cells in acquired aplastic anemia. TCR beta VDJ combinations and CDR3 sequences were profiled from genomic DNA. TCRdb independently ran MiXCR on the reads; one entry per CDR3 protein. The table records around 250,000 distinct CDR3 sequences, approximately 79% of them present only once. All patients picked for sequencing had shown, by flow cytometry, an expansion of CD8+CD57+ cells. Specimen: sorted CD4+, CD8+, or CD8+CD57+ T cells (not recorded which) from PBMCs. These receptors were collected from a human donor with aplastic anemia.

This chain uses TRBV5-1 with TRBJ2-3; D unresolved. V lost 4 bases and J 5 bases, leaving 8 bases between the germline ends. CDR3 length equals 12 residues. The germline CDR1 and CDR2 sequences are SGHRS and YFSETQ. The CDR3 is CASSAPGDTQYF. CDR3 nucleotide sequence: TGCGCCAGCAGCGCACCGGGAGATACGCAGTATTTT.

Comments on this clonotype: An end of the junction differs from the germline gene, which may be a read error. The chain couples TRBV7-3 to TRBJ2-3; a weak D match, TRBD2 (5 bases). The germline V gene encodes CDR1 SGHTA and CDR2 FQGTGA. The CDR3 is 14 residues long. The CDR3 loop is CASSLDGGPLIFGF. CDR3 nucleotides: TGTGCCAGCAGCTTAGATGGAGGACCGCTGATTTTTGGTTTT.

In nucleotides, the CDR3 is TGTGCCAGCAGCGTAGGTACTAGCGGGGGTGGGCAGCATTTT. This codes for CASSVGTSGGGQHF. The chain recombines TRBV9 with TRBJ2-3; weak D call: TRBD1 (5 bases). The assigned J gene may be wrong: the sequence end matches TRBJ1-5 better. CDR1 is SGDLS and CDR2 is YYNGEE in the germline V gene. CDR3 size: 14 residues.

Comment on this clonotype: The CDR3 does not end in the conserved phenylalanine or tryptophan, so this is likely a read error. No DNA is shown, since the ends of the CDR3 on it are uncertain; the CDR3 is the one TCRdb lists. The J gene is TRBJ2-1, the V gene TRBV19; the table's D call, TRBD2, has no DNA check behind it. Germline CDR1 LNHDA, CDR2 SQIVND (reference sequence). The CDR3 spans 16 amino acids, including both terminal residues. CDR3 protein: CASSMASGAGNEQFFV.

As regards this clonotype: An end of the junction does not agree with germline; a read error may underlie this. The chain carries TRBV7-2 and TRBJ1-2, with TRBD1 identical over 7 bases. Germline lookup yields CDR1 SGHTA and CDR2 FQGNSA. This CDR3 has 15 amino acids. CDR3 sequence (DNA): TGTGCCAGCAGCTCAGTTTTTACCAGGGCACAGGGGCACAGCTTC. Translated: CASSSVFTRAQGHSF.

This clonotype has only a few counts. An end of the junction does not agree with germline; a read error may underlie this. The CDR3 reads CASSPVDGIEDTQF. The DNA for the CDR3 is TGTGCCAGCAGCCCCGTTGACGGGATCGAGGATACGCAGTTT. The chain recombines TRBV7-9 with TRBJ2-3, with D possibly matching TRBD2 (5 bases). The germline CDR1 and CDR2 sequences are SEHNR and FQNEAQ (reference sequence). This CDR3 is built from 14 residues.

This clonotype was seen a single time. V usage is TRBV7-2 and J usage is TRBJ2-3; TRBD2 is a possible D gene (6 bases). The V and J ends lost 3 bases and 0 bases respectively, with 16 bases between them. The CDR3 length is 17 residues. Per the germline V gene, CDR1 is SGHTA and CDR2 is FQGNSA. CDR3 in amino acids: CASSLPPPSGSTDTQYF. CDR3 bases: TGTGCCAGCAGCTTGCCCCCACCCAGCGGGAGCACAGATACGCAGTATTTT. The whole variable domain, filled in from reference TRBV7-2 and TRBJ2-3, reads GAGVSQSPSNKVTEKGKDVELRCDPISGHTALYWYRQSLGQGLEFLIYFQGNSAPDKSGLPSDRFSAERTGGSVSTLTIQRTQQEDSAVYLCASSLPPPSGSTDTQYFGPGTRLTVL.